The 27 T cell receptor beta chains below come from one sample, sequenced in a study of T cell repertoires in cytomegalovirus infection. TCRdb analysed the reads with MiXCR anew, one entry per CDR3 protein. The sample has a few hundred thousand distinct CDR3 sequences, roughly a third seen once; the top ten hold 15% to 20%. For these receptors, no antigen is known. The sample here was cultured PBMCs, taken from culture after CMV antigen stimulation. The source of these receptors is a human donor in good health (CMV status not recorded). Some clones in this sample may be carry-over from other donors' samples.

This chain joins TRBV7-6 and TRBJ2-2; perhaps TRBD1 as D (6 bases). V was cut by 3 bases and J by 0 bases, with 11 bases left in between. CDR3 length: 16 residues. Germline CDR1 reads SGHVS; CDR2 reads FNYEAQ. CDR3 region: CASSFGPGANTGELFF. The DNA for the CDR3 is TGTGCCAGCAGCTTTGGGCCAGGGGCGAACACCGGGGAGCTGTTTTTT.

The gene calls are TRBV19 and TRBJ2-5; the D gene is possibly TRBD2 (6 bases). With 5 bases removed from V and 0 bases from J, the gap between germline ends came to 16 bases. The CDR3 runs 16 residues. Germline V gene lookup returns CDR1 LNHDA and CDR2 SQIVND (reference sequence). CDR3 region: CASSRRAVVYQETQYF. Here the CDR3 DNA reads TGTGCCAGTAGTCGGAGGGCTGTCGTTTACCAAGAGACCCAGTACTTC. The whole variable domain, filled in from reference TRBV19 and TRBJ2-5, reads DGGITQSPKYLFRKEGQNVTLSCEQNLNHDAMYWYRQDPGQGLRLIYYSQIVNDFQKGDIAEGYSVSREKKESFPLTVTSAQKNPTAFYLCASSRRAVVYQETQYFGPGTRLLVL.

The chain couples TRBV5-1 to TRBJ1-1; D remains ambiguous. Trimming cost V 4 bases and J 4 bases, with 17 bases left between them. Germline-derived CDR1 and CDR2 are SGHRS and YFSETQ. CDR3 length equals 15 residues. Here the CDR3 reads CASSSRSSEGTEAFF. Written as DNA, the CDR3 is TGCGCCAGCAGCAGCAGATCCTCGGAGGGCACTGAAGCTTTCTTT.

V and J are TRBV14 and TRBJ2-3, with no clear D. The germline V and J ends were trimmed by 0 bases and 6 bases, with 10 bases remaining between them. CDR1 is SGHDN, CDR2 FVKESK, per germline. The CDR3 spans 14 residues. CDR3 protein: CASSQDGAWDTQYF. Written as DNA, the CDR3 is TGTGCCAGCAGCCAAGATGGCGCGTGGGATACGCAGTATTTT.

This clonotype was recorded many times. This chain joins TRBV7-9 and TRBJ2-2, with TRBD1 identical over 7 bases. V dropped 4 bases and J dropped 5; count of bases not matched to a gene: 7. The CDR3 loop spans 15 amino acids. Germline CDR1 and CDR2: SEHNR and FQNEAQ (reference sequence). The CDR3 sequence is CASSSLQGRTGELFF. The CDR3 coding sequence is TGTGCCAGCAGCTCCCTACAGGGGCGGACCGGGGAGCTGTTTTTT.

Written as DNA, the CDR3 is TGTGCCAGCAGCTTCGGGATGAGCTCCTACAATGAGCAGTTCTTC. This encodes CASSFGMSSYNEQFF. The genes are TRBV5-6 and TRBJ2-1; a possible D gene is TRBD2 (5 bases). The V gene lost 2 bases and the J gene lost 0 bases, with 9 bases spanning the gap. The CDR3 extends over 15 amino acids. Germline CDR1 reads SGHDT; CDR2 reads YYEEEE.

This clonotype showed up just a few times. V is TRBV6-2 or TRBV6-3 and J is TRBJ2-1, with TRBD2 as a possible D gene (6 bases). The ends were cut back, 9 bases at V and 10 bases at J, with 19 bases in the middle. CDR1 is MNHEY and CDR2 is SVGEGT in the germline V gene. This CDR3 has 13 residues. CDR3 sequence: CASARGGGGEQFF. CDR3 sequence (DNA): TGTGCCAGTGCCCGCGGAGGAGGAGGGGAGCAGTTCTTC.

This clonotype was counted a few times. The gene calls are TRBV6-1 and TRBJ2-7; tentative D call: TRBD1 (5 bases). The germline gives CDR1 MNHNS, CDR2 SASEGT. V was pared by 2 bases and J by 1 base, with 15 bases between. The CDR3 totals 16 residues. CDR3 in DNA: TGTGCCAGCAGTGAACAAAAGGGGATATGGTCCTACGAGCAGTACGTC. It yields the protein CASSEQKGIWSYEQYV.

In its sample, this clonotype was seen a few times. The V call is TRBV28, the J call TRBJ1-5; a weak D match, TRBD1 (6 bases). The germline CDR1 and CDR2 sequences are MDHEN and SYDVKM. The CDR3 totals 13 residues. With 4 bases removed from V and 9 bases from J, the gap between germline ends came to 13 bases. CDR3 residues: CASSSQGRRPQHF. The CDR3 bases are TGTGCCAGCAGTTCCCAGGGGAGGAGGCCCCAGCATTTT. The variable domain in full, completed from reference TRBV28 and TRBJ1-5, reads DVKVTQSSRYLVKRTGEKVFLECVQDMDHENMFWYRQDPGLGLRLIYFSYDVKMKEKGDIPEGYSVSREKKERFSLILESASTNQTSMYLCASSSQGRRPQHFGDGTRLSIL.

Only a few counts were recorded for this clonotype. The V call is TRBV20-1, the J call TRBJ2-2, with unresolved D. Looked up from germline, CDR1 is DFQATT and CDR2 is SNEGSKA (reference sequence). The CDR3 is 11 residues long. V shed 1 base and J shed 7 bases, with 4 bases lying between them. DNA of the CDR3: TGCAGTGCTAGAGTGATCGGGGAGCTGTTTTTT. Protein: CSARVIGELFF.

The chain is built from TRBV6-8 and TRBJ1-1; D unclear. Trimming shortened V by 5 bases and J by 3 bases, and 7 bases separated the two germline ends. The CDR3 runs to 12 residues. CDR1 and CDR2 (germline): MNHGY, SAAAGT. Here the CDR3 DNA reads TGTGCCAGCAGTGCTAGGGACACTGAAGCTTTCTTT. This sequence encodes CASSARDTEAFF.

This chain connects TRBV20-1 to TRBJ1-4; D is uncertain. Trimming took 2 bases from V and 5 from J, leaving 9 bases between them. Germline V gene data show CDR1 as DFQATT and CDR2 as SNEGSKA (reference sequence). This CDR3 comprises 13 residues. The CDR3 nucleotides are TGCAGTGCTAGACACCTAAGGAATGAAAAACTGTTTTTT. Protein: CSARHLRNEKLFF.

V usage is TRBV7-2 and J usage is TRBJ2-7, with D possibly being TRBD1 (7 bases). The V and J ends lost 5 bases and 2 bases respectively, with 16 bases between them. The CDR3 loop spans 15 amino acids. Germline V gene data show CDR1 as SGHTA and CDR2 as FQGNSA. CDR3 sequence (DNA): TGTGCCAGCAGCCCAGGGGGTGGGGGGACCTACGAGCAGTACGTC. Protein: CASSPGGGGTYEQYV.

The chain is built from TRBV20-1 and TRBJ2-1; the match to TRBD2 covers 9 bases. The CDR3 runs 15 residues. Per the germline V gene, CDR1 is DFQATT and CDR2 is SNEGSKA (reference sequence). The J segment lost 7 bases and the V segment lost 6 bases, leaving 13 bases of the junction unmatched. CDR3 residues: CSARKKTSGTNEQFF. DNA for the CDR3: TGCAGTGCCAGGAAAAAGACTAGCGGCACGAATGAGCAGTTCTTC.

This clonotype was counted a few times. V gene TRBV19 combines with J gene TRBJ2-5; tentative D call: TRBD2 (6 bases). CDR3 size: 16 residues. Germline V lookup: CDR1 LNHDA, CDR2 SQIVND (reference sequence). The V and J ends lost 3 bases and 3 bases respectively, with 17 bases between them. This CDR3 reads CASSIRGSGGEETQYF. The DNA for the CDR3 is TGTGCCAGTAGTATCCGTGGTAGCGGAGGTGAAGAGACCCAGTACTTC.

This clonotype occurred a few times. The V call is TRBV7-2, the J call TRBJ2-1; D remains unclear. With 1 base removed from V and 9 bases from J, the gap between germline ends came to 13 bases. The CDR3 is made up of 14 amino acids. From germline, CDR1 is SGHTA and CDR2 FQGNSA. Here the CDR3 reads CASSLGVSTGEQFF. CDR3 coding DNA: TGTGCCAGCAGCTTAGGCGTTAGTACGGGTGAGCAGTTCTTC.

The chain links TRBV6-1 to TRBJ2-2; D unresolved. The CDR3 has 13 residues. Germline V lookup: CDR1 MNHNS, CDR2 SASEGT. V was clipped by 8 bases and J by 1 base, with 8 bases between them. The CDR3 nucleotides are TGTGCCAGCCGCAGGCTGAACACCGGGGAGCTGTTTTTT. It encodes CASRRLNTGELFF.

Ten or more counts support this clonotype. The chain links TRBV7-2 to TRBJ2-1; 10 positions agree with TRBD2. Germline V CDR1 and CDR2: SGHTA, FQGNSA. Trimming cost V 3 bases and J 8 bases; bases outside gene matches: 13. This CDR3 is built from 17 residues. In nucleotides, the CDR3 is TGTGCCAGCAGCTTCCCTCGTACGAGCGGGAGGGTCGATGAGCAGTTCTTC. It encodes CASSFPRTSGRVDEQFF. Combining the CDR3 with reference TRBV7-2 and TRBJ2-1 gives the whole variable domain GAGVSQSPSNKVTEKGKDVELRCDPISGHTALYWYRQSLGQGLEFLIYFQGNSAPDKSGLPSDRFSAERTGGSVSTLTIQRTQQEDSAVYLCASSFPRTSGRVDEQFFGPGTRLTVL.

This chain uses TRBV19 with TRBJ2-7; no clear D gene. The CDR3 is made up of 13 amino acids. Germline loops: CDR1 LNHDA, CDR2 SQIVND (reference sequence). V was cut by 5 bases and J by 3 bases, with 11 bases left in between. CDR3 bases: TGTGCCAGTAGTCCCCACCCCCTCTACGAGCAGTACTTC. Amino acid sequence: CASSPHPLYEQYF.

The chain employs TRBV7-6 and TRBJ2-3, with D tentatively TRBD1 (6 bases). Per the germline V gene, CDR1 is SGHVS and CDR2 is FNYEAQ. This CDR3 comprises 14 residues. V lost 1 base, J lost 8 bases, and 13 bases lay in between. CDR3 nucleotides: TGTGCCAGCAGCTTAGGAAACAGGGCGGCTACGCAGTATTTT. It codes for CASSLGNRAATQYF.

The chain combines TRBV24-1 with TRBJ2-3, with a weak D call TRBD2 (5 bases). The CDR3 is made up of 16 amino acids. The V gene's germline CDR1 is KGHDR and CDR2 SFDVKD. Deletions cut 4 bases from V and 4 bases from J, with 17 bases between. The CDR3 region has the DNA TGTGCCACCAGTGACCCCTCGGGGTGGCGAGCAGATACGCAGTATTTT. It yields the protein CATSDPSGWRADTQYF.

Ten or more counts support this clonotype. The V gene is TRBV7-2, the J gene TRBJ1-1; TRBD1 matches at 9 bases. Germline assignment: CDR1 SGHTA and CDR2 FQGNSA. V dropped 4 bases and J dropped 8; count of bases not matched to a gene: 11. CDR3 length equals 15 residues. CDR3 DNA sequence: TGTGCCAGCAGCTCACAGGGGGCGCTTAGTAAGGAAGCTTTCTTT. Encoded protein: CASSSQGALSKEAFF.

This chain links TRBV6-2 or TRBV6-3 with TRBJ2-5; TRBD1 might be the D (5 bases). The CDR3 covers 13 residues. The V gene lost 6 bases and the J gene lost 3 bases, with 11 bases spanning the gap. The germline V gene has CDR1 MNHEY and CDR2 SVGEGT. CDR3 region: CASRQQAEETQYF. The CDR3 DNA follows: TGTGCCAGCAGGCAACAGGCCGAAGAGACCCAGTACTTC.

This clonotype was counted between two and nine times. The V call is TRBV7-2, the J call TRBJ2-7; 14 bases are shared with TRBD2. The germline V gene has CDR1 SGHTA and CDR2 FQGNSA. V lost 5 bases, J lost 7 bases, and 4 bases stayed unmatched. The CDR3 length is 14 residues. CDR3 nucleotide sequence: TGTGCCAGCAGCACCGGACTAGCGGGAGGTGAGCAGTACGTC. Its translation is CASSTGLAGGEQYV.

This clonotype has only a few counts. The CDR3 DNA is TGTGCTAGTGGTTTGGCAGCGGGCGGTTACAATGAGCAGTTCTTC. Protein sequence: CASGLAAGGYNEQFF. The chain is built from TRBV12-5 and TRBJ2-1; a weak D match, TRBD2 (6 bases). V was pared by 1 base and J by 4 bases, with 11 bases between. Germline V gives CDR1 LGHNT, CDR2 FRNRAP. This CDR3 has 15 amino acids.

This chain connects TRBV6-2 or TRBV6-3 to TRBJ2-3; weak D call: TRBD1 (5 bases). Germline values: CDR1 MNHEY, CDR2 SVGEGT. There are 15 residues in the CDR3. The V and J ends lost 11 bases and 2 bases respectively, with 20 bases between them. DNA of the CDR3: TGTGCCGGCTCTCTGGGCCCCAGGGTCACAGATACGCAGTATTTT. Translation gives CAGSLGPRVTDTQYF.

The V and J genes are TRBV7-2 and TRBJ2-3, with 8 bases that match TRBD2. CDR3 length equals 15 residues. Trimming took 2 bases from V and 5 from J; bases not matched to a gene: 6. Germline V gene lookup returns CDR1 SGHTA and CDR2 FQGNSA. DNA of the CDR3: TGTGCCAGCAGCTTACCAGCGGGAGTTCTAGATACGCAGTATTTT. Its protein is CASSLPAGVLDTQYF.